One sample yielded the 5 T cell receptor beta chains listed below, sequenced in a study of blood T cell repertoires in COVID-19. The protocol was immunoSEQ multiplex PCR, while the TCRdb copy is restricted to in-frame clones and leaves out a portion. This repertoire shows 260,000 or so clones, roughly four fifths found once; its top ten account for approximately 7.5%. Sample: peripheral blood. Every receptor here comes from a woman of 80 years or more with COVID-19, enrolled during active disease.

The chain links TRBV6-2 or TRBV6-3 to TRBJ2-1; TRBD1 might be the D (5 bases). V lost 2 bases to trimming and J lost 6 bases, with 5 bases between them. The CDR3 totals 12 residues. Looked up from germline, CDR1 is MNHEY and CDR2 is SVGEGT. CDR3 loop: CASSYTGNEQFF. CDR3 coding DNA: TGTGCCAGCAGTTACACAGGCAATGAGCAGTTCTTC.

Only one count was recorded for this clone. The genes are TRBV27 and TRBJ2-3; 9 nucleotides agree with TRBD2. Germline CDR1 MNHEY, CDR2 SMNVEV (reference sequence). V lost 4 bases, J lost 2 bases, and 4 bases stayed unmatched. The CDR3 has 15 amino acids. CDR3 protein: CASSSSGDLTDTQYF. The CDR3 region has the DNA TGTGCCAGCAGTTCTAGCGGGGACCTCACAGATACGCAGTATTTT.

This chain uses TRBV6-5 with TRBJ1-1; TRBD1 agrees at 8 bases. Germline V CDR1 and CDR2: MNHEY, SVGAGI. Trimming removed 5 bases from V and 3 bases from J; junction bases left unmatched: 8. The CDR3 has 15 amino acids. CDR3 residues: CASSKRTGRDTEAFF. The CDR3, as DNA: TGTGCCAGCAGTAAACGGACAGGGAGGGACACTGAAGCTTTCTTT.

This clone has only a few counts. The chain uses TRBV18 and TRBJ1-1; D might be TRBD1 (5 bases). CDR1 is KGHSH, CDR2 LQKENI, per germline. V lost 5 bases and J 0 bases, leaving 13 bases between the germline ends. The CDR3 totals 15 residues. The CDR3 nucleotides are TGTGCCAGCTCAAATAAAGACAGCCTGAACACTGAAGCTTTCTTT. Translated: CASSNKDSLNTEAFF.

The chain links TRBV15 to TRBJ2-5; TRBD1 might be the D (5 bases). V was trimmed by 0 bases and J by 4 bases, leaving 6 bases between them. Germline V gene sequence: CDR1 LNHNV, CDR2 YYDKDF (reference sequence). The CDR3 extends over 13 amino acids. The CDR3 bases are TGTGCCACCAGCAGAGATCAGGGAGAGACCCAGTACTTC. As protein: CATSRDQGETQYF.